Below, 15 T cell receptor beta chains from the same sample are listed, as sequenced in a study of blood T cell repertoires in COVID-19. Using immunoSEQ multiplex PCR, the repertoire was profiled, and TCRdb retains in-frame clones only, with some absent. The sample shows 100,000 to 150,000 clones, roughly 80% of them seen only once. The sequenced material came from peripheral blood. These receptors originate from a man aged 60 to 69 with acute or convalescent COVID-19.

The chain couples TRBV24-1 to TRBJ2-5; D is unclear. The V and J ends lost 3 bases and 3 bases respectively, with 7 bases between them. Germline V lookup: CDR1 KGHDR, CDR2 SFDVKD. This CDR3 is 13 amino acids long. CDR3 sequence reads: CATSDDIEETQYF. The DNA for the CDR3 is TGTGCCACCAGTGATGACATAGAAGAGACCCAGTACTTC.

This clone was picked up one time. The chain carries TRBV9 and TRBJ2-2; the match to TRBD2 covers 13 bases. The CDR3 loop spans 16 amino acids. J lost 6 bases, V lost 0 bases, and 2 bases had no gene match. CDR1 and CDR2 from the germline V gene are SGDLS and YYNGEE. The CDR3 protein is CASSVVGLAGSGELFF. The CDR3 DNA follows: TGTGCCAGCAGCGTAGTGGGACTAGCGGGGTCCGGGGAGCTGTTTTTT.

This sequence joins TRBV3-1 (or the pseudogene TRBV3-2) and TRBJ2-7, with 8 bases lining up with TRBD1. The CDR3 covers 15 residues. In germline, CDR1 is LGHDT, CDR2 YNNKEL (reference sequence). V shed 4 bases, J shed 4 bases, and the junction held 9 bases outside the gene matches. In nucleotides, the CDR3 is TGTGCCAGCAGCCGCGGACAGGGCGGGAAGTACGAGCAGTACTTC. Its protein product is CASSRGQGGKYEQYF.

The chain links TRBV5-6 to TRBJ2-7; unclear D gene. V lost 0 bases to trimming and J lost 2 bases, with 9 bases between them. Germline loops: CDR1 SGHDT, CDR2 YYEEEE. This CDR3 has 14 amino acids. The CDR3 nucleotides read TGTGCCAGCAGCTTGGCCGAACAGACCTACGAGCAGTACTTC. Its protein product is CASSLAEQTYEQYF.

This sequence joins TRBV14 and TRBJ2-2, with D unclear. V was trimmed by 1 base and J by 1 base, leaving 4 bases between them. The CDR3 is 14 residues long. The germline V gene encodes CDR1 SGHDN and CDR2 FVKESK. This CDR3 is CASSQGQNTGELFF. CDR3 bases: TGTGCCAGCAGCCAAGGGCAGAACACCGGGGAGCTGTTTTTT.

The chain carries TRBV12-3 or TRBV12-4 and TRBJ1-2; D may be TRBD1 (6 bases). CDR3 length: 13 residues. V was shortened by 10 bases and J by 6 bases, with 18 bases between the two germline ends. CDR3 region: CATSKIQGNGYTF. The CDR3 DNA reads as TGTGCCACCTCTAAGATACAGGGCAATGGCTACACCTTC.

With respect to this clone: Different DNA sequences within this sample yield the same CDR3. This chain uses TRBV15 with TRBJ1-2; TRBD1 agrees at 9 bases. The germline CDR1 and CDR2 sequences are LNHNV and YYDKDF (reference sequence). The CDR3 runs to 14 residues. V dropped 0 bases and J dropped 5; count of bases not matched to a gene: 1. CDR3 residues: CATSRETGGYGYTF. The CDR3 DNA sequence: TGTGCCACCAGCAGAGAGACAGGGGGATATGGCTACACCTTC.

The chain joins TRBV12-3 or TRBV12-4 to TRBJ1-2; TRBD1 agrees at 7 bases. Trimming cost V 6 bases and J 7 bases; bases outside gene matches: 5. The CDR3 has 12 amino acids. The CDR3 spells CASRSTGVGYTF. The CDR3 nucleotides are TGTGCCAGCAGGTCCACAGGGGTTGGCTACACCTTC.

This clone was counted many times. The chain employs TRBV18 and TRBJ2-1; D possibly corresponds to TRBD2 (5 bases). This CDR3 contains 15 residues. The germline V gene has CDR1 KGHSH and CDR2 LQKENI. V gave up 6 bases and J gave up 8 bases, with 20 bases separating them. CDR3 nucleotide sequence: TGTGCCAGCTCCCCATTGCGAGCCGGGAACGATGAGCAGTTCTTC. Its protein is CASSPLRAGNDEQFF.

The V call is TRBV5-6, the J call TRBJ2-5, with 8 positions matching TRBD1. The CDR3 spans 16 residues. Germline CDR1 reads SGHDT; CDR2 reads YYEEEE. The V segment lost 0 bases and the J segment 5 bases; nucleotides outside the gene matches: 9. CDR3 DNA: TGTGCCAGCAGCTTGGGCCCGGACAGGGCCCTCGAGACCCAGTACTTC. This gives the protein CASSLGPDRALETQYF.

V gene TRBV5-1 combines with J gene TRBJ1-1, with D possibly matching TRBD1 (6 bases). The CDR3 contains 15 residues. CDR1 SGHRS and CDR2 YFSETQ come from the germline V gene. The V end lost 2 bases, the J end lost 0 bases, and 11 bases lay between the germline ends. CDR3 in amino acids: CASSLLGGLNTEAFF. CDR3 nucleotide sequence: TGCGCCAGCAGCTTACTTGGGGGCCTGAACACTGAAGCTTTCTTT.

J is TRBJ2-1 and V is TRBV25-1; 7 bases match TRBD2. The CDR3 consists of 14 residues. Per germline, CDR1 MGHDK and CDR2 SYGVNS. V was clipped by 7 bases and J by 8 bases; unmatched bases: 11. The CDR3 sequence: CASNRAGVGDEQFF. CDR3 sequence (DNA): TGTGCCAGCAATAGGGCGGGAGTGGGCGATGAGCAGTTCTTC.

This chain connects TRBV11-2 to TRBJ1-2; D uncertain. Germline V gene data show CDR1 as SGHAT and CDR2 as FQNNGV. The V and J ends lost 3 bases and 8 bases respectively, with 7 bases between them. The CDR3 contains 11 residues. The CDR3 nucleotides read TGTGCCAGCAGCTTCGAGTGGGGCTACACCTTC. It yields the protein CASSFEWGYTF.

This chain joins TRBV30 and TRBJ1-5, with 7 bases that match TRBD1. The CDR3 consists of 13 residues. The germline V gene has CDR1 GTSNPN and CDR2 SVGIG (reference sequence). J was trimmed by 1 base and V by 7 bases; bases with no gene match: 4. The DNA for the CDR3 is TGTGCCTACGCAGGGGGAAGCAATCAGCCCCAGCATTTT. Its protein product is CAYAGGSNQPQHF.

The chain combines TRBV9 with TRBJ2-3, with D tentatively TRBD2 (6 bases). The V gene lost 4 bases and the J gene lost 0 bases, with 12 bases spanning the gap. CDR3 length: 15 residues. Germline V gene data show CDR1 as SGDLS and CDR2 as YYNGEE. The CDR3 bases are TGTGCCAGCAGCCCCTGGGGAGGTAGCACAGATACGCAGTATTTT. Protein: CASSPWGGSTDTQYF.